The 9 T cell receptor beta chains below come from one sample, sequenced in a study of blood T cell repertoires in COVID-19. Using immunoSEQ multiplex PCR, the repertoire was profiled, and TCRdb retains in-frame clones only, with some absent. The sample lists about 140,000 clones; roughly 88% were seen once. The sample comprised peripheral blood. Every receptor here comes from a woman in her sixties with acute or convalescent COVID-19.

The chain joins TRBV5-4 to TRBJ1-1; D is unclear. The germline V gene encodes CDR1 SGHNT and CDR2 YYREEE (reference sequence). Trimming left V 0 bases short and J 1 base short, with 7 bases between. The CDR3 has 14 residues. The CDR3 is CASSLGHRNTEAFF. As DNA, the CDR3 is TGTGCCAGCAGCTTGGGACACCGGAACACTGAAGCTTTCTTT.

The J gene is TRBJ1-2, the V gene TRBV19; 7 nucleotides match TRBD1. Germline CDR1 is LNHDA and CDR2 is SQIVND (reference sequence). V lost 7 bases, J lost 0 bases, and 5 bases stayed unmatched. CDR3 length: 14 amino acids. The CDR3 is CASTRTGANYGYTF. Here the CDR3 DNA reads TGTGCCAGTACCCGGACAGGAGCTAACTATGGCTACACCTTC.

The chain carries TRBV4-3 and TRBJ1-6; D is unclear. V was cut by 0 bases and J by 0 bases, with 12 bases left in between. There are 18 residues in the CDR3. Germline V gene lookup returns CDR1 LGHNA and CDR2 YSLEER. The CDR3 nucleotides read TGCGCCAGCAGCCAAGATATGGTGCAGCGCTCCTATAATTCACCCCTCCACTTT. This encodes CASSQDMVQRSYNSPLHF.

This clone was seen a single time. This chain joins TRBV2 and TRBJ1-2, with a tentative D call TRBD1 (5 bases). The CDR3 loop spans 13 amino acids. CDR1 SNHLY and CDR2 FYNNEI come from the germline V gene. V was trimmed by 3 bases and J by 4 bases, leaving 9 bases between them. The CDR3 loop reads CASSEGEGYGYTF. The CDR3, as DNA: TGTGCCAGCAGTGAGGGGGAGGGCTATGGCTACACCTTC.

CDR3 residues: CATTPGASGANVLTF. The CDR3, as DNA: TGTGCCACAACCCCAGGGGCGTCGGGGGCCAACGTCCTGACTTTC. The J gene is TRBJ2-6, the V gene TRBV7-9; TRBD1 is a possible D gene (6 bases). The CDR3 is made up of 15 amino acids. The germline V gene has CDR1 SEHNR and CDR2 FQNEAQ (reference sequence). V lost 10 bases and J 4 bases, leaving 17 bases between the germline ends.

V and J are TRBV19 and TRBJ2-1; 7 bases map to TRBD1. V shed 5 bases, J shed 10 bases, and the junction held 5 bases outside the gene matches. This CDR3 spans 12 amino acids. Germline CDR1 LNHDA, CDR2 SQIVND (reference sequence). CDR3 protein: CASSQSGGEQFF. In DNA form, the CDR3 reads TGTGCCAGTAGTCAATCAGGGGGAGAGCAGTTCTTC.

The chain has TRBV4-1 and TRBJ2-5; 8 bases are a match to TRBD1. J lost 6 bases, V lost 1 base, and 10 bases had no gene match. The CDR3 runs to 16 residues. Germline assignment: CDR1 MGHRA and CDR2 YSYEKL. The CDR3 DNA sequence: TGCGCCAGCAGCCAAGCTGGACAGGGAGAGAGGAAGACCCAGTACTTC. Protein: CASSQAGQGERKTQYF.

The V call is TRBV28, the J call TRBJ2-6, with 7 bases fitting TRBD1. V lost 7 bases, J lost 1 base, and 7 bases stayed unmatched. This CDR3 is built from 16 residues. Germline V gene sequence: CDR1 MDHEN, CDR2 SYDVKM. For the CDR3, the DNA is TGTGCCAGCACCGGACAGGTCGGGTCTGGGGCCAACGTCCTGACTTTC. Protein product: CASTGQVGSGANVLTF.

This chain connects TRBV5-4 to TRBJ1-5; 7 positions agree with TRBD1. V lost 5 bases, J lost 3 bases, and 5 bases stayed unmatched. Germline V lookup: CDR1 SGHNT, CDR2 YYREEE (reference sequence). There are 14 residues in the CDR3. CDR3 DNA sequence: TGTGCCAGCAGTCAACAGGGGTTCAATCAGCCCCAGCATTTT. It translates to CASSQQGFNQPQHF.